The 17 T cell receptor beta chains in this list originate from one sample, sequenced in a study of cytomegalovirus exposure and HLA in healthy donors (dated by TCRdb to the late 2010s). Receptor amplification or capture employed the immunoSEQ multiplex PCR assay. For the multiplex PCR, a mixture combining 60 forward primers for TCR Vbeta segments and 13 reverse primers for TCR Jbeta segments was used. Imported from immuneACCESS, the table was reduced by TCRdb to in-frame sequences with V and J called. These copies leave out some clones; in studies compared against another copy, an unresolved V gene accounts for under half, and the cause of the remainder is not known. Within this sample are around 130,000 clones, with more than 60% of them counted one time only. Less than 2.5% of the sample is in the top ten clones. Sequencing was performed on PBMCs. The receptors here all came from a woman aged 35 to 49 in good health and CMV-seropositive.

The V gene is TRBV27, the J gene TRBJ2-7, with unresolved D. This CDR3 is 13 amino acids long. Germline CDR1 reads MNHEY; CDR2 reads SMNVEV (reference sequence). The V gene lost 6 bases and the J gene lost 2 bases, with 11 bases spanning the gap. The CDR3 here is CASSRVYTYEQYF. The CDR3, as DNA: TGTGCCAGCAGCCGGGTGTATACCTACGAGCAGTACTTC.

The chain joins TRBV7-3 to TRBJ2-3; TRBD2 aligns across 7 bases. This CDR3 is built from 15 residues. Germline-derived CDR1 and CDR2 are SGHTA and FQGTGA. The ends lost 3 bases at V and 5 bases at J; junction bases unmatched: 8. CDR3 nucleotides: TGTGCCAGCAGCTTTACGGGAGGAAAGGGAGATACGCAGTATTTT. Amino acids: CASSFTGGKGDTQYF. Full variable domain (rest looked up from reference TRBV7-3 and TRBJ2-3): GAGVSQTPSNKVTEKGKYVELRCDPISGHTALYWYRQSLGQGPEFLIYFQGTGAADDSGLPNDRFFAVRPEGSVSTLKIQRTERGDSAVYLCASSFTGGKGDTQYFGPGTRLTVL.

This chain joins TRBV28 and TRBJ2-1, with TRBD2 as a possible D gene (5 bases). The CDR3 is 16 amino acids. Trimming took 1 base from V and 1 from J, leaving 11 bases between them. CDR1 MDHEN and CDR2 SYDVKM come from the germline V gene. The CDR3 sequence is CASSLSGVMSYNEQFF. CDR3 bases: TGTGCCAGCAGTTTATCCGGGGTGATGTCCTACAATGAGCAGTTCTTC.

This chain connects TRBV5-4 to TRBJ1-2; 9 bases match TRBD1. V dropped 0 bases and J dropped 8; count of bases not matched to a gene: 14. In germline, CDR1 is SGHNT, CDR2 YYREEE (reference sequence). The CDR3 is 17 amino acids. In DNA, the CDR3 is TGTGCCAGCAGCTTGGGGGGACAGGGTATAACCAAGGACGGCTACACCTTC. Amino acid sequence: CASSLGGQGITKDGYTF.

The chain links TRBV28 to TRBJ2-7; 16 bases map to TRBD2. The CDR3 covers 17 residues. Trimming took 4 bases from V and 3 from J; bases not matched to a gene: 6. Germline CDR1 reads MDHEN; CDR2 reads SYDVKM. This CDR3 reads CASSSSGLAGGLYEQYF. The CDR3 coding sequence is TGTGCCAGCAGTTCCTCGGGACTAGCGGGGGGGCTCTACGAGCAGTACTTC.

DNA for the CDR3: TGCGCCAGCAGCTTGGGGACAGGGAGAGTAAGGGAAGAGACCCAGTACTTC. Translating it yields CASSLGTGRVREETQYF. V and J are TRBV5-1 and TRBJ2-5, with TRBD1 matching over 8 bases. The CDR3 runs 17 residues. The germline V gene encodes CDR1 SGHRS and CDR2 YFSETQ. V was clipped by 0 bases and J by 3 bases; unmatched bases: 10. Together with reference TRBV5-1 and TRBJ2-5, the CDR3 gives the full variable domain: KAGVTQTPRYLIKTRGQQVTLSCSPISGHRSVSWYQQTPGQGLQFLFEYFSETQRNKGNFPGRFSGRQFSNSRSEMNVSTLELGDSALYLCASSLGTGRVREETQYFGPGTRLLVL.

V and J are TRBV27 and TRBJ2-1, with a weak D call TRBD2 (6 bases). V was shortened by 2 bases and J by 7 bases, with 21 bases between the two germline ends. CDR3 length: 17 amino acids. Germline V gene data show CDR1 as MNHEY and CDR2 as SMNVEV (reference sequence). CDR3 nucleotides: TGTGCCAGCAGTTTACTCGGGGGAACCGTCAACCGTAATGAGCAGTTCTTC. Its protein is CASSLLGGTVNRNEQFF.

The rearrangement links TRBV7-8 to TRBJ2-7, with D possibly matching TRBD1 (5 bases). The CDR3 consists of 20 residues. Trimming removed 0 bases from V and 2 bases from J, with 26 bases in between. Germline V gives CDR1 SGHVS, CDR2 FQNEAQ. CDR3 in DNA: TGTGCCAGCAGCTTAGCGCTTACTTACAGACAGTGGAAGTTGACCTACGAGCAGTACTTC. Encoded protein: CASSLALTYRQWKLTYEQYF.

This clone appeared once. The CDR3 here is CASSPFQATGRNTEAFF. CDR3 nucleotide sequence: TGTGCCAGCTCACCGTTTCAAGCGACAGGGAGGAACACTGAAGCTTTCTTT. The rearrangement links TRBV18 to TRBJ1-1; 7 bases agree with TRBD1. Germline assignment: CDR1 KGHSH and CDR2 LQKENI. The CDR3 covers 17 residues. With 3 bases clipped from V and 1 base from J, the junction kept 11 bases outside the gene matches.

This chain joins TRBV30 and TRBJ2-7, with 10 bases that match TRBD2. The germline CDR1 and CDR2 sequences are GTSNPN and SVGIG (reference sequence). This CDR3 contains 14 residues. With 5 bases clipped from V and 3 bases from J, the junction kept 7 bases outside the gene matches. The CDR3 sequence is CAWAPGLASYEQYF. The CDR3 region has the DNA TGTGCCTGGGCCCCGGGACTAGCGAGCTACGAGCAGTACTTC.

This clone was detected only once. This chain joins TRBV9 and TRBJ1-1, with D unclear. CDR3 length equals 17 residues. Germline values: CDR1 SGDLS, CDR2 YYNGEE. V was pared by 4 bases and J by 5 bases, with 24 bases between. The CDR3 region has the DNA TGTGCCAGCAGCCGGAGTGTGGGCGGAGGTTCGGGAACTGAAGCTTTCTTT. This gives the protein CASSRSVGGGSGTEAFF.

The rearrangement uses TRBV27 and TRBJ2-7, with 14 positions matching TRBD2. This CDR3 contains 16 residues. V was clipped by 3 bases and J by 5 bases; unmatched bases: 6. Germline CDR1 MNHEY, CDR2 SMNVEV (reference sequence). The CDR3 here is CASSLGTSGRFNEQYF. For the CDR3, the DNA is TGTGCCAGCAGTTTGGGGACTAGCGGGAGATTCAACGAGCAGTACTTC.

This chain uses TRBV10-3 with TRBJ1-1; 10 bases match TRBD1. CDR1 is ENHRY and CDR2 is SYGVKD in the germline V gene. V shed 5 bases and J 5 bases; nucleotides not matched to a gene: 8. The CDR3 runs 15 residues. The CDR3 coding sequence is TGTGCCATCAGTTCTGGACAGGGGGAGACAACTGAAGCTTTCTTT. Amino acids: CAISSGQGETTEAFF.

The chain has TRBV28 and TRBJ1-2; the D gene is possibly TRBD1 (6 bases). V was shortened by 3 bases and J by 4 bases, with 15 bases between the two germline ends. The germline gives CDR1 MDHEN, CDR2 SYDVKM. The CDR3 consists of 15 residues. In DNA form, the CDR3 reads TGTGCCAGCAGTTTGGGGGGGCTTGGGAGCTATGGCTACACCTTC. Translating it yields CASSLGGLGSYGYTF.

The chain couples TRBV30 to TRBJ1-2; a weak D match, TRBD1 (6 bases). Germline CDR1 GTSNPN, CDR2 SVGIG (reference sequence). Trimming left V 2 bases short and J 3 bases short, with 10 bases between. The CDR3 extends over 13 amino acids. The CDR3 reads CAWSITGYYGYTF. CDR3 coding DNA: TGTGCCTGGAGTATCACAGGGTACTATGGCTACACCTTC.

V is TRBV18 and J is TRBJ2-7; no clear D. CDR3 length: 14 residues. V was clipped by 2 bases and J by 5 bases, with 13 bases between them. Germline V CDR1 and CDR2: KGHSH, LQKENI. The CDR3 sequence: CASSPIPLGHEQYF. DNA of the CDR3: TGTGCCAGCTCACCAATACCTTTGGGCCACGAGCAGTACTTC.

The table lists this clone with a few counts. V usage is TRBV19 and J usage is TRBJ2-2; 9 bases agree with TRBD1. Per germline, CDR1 LNHDA and CDR2 SQIVND (reference sequence). After removal of 3 bases from V and 0 bases from J, the junction contained 5 bases not matched to a gene. The CDR3 contains 17 residues. CDR3 in DNA: TGTGCCAGTAGTATCCTTCGACAGGGGGCGAACACCGGGGAGCTGTTTTTT. This translates into CASSILRQGANTGELFF. The whole variable domain, filled in from reference TRBV19 and TRBJ2-2, reads DGGITQSPKYLFRKEGQNVTLSCEQNLNHDAMYWYRQDPGQGLRLIYYSQIVNDFQKGDIAEGYSVSREKKESFPLTVTSAQKNPTAFYLCASSILRQGANTGELFFGEGSRLTVL.